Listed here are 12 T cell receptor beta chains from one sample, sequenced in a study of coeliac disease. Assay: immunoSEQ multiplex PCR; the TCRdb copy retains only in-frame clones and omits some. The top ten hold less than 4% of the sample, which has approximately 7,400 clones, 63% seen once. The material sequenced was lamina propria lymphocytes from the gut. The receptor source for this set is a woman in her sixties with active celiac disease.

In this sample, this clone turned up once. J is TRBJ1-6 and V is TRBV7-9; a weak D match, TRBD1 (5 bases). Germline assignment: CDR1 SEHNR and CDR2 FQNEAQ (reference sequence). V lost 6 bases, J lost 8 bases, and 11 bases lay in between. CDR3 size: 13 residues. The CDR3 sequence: CASSSDTHSPLHF. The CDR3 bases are TGTGCCAGCAGTTCGGACACCCATTCACCCCTCCACTTT.

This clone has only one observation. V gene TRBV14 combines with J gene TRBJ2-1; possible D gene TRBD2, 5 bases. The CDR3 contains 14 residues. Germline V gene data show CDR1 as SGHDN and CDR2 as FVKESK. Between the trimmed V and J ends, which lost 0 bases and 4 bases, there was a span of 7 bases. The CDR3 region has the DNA TGTGCCAGCAGCCAAGAACTAGTGTACAATGAGCAGTTCTTC. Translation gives CASSQELVYNEQFF.

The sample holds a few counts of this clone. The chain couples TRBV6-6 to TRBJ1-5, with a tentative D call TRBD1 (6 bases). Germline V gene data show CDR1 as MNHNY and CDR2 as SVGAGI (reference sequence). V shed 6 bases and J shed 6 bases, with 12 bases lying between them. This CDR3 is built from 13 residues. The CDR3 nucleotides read TGTGCCAGCAGGGTGGGGGCAGGTCAGCCCCAGCATTTT. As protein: CASRVGAGQPQHF.

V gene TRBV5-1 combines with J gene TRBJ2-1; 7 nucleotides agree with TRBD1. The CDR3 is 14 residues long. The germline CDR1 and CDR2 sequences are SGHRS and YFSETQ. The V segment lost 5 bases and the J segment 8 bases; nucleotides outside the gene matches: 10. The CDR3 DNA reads TGCGCCAGCAGGGAAGACAGGGTTAGAGATGAGCAGTTCTTC. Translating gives CASREDRVRDEQFF.

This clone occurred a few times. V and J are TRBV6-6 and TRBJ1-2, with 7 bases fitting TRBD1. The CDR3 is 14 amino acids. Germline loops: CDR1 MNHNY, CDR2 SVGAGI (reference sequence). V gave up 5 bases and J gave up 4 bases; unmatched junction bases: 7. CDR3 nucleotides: TGTGCCAGCAGTCTCGACAGGGCTGGCTATGGCTACACCTTC. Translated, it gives CASSLDRAGYGYTF.

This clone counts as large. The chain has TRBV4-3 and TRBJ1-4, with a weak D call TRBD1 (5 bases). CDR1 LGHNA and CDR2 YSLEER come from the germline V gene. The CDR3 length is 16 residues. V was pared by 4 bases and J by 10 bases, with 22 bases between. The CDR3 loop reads CASSRDYRSRIGKLFF. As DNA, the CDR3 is TGCGCCAGCAGCCGGGACTACAGGTCCAGGATCGGAAAACTGTTTTTT.

The CDR3 protein is CASSPIGGSQPQHF. The CDR3 DNA reads TGTGCCAGCAGCCCAATCGGGGGTAGCCAGCCCCAGCATTTT. The chain joins TRBV7-6 to TRBJ1-5; weak D call: TRBD1 (5 bases). Germline CDR1 reads SGHVS; CDR2 reads FNYEAQ. This CDR3 comprises 14 residues. V was shortened by 5 bases and J by 7 bases, with 15 bases between the two germline ends.

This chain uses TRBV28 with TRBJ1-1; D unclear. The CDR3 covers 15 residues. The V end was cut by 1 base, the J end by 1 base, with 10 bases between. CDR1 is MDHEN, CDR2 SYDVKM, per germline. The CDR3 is CASSLFAHQNTEAFF. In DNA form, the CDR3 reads TGTGCCAGCAGTTTATTCGCACACCAGAACACTGAAGCTTTCTTT.

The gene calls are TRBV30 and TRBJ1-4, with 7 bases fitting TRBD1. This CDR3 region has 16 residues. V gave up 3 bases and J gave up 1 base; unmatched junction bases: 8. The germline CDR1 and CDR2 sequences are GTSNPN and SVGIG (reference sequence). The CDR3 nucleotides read TGTGCCTGGAGCGCAGGGGGGTTGGGAACTAATGAAAAACTGTTTTTT. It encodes CAWSAGGLGTNEKLFF.

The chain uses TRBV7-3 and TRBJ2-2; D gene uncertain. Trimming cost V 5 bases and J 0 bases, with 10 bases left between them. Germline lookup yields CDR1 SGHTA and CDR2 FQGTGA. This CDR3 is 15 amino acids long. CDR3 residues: CASSPGHTNTGELFF. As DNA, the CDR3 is TGTGCCAGCAGCCCTGGCCATACGAACACCGGGGAGCTGTTTTTT.

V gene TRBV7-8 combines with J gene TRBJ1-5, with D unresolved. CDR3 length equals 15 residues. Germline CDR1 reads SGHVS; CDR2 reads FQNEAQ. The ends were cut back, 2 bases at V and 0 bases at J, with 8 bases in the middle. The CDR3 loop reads CASSLRRDSNQPQHF. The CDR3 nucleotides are TGTGCCAGCAGCTTAAGGAGGGATAGCAATCAGCCCCAGCATTTT.

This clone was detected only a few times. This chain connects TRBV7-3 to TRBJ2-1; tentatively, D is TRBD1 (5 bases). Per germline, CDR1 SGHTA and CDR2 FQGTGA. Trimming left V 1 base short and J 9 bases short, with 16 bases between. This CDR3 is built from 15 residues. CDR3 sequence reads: CASSLNLGQGLEQFF. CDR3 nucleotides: TGTGCCAGCAGCTTAAATTTGGGGCAGGGCCTTGAGCAGTTCTTC. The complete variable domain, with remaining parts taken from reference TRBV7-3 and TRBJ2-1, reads GAGVSQTPSNKVTEKGKYVELRCDPISGHTALYWYRQSLGQGPEFLIYFQGTGAADDSGLPNDRFFAVRPEGSVSTLKIQRTERGDSAVYLCASSLNLGQGLEQFFGPGTRLTVL.